This record concerns one T cell receptor beta chain sequence. Its specific antigen is unknown. One base away there is no much larger clone; base qualities are not given. TCRbeta CDR3 regions were amplified from genomic DNA using the immunoSEQ Assay, a bias-controlled multiplex PCR. For the original study's pipeline: The number of nucleated cells in each sample was estimated by amplification of reference gene primers within the assay. Sequence reads were collapsed and filtered to measure the absolute abundance of every unique TCRbeta CDR3 rearrangement. For each sample, productive Simpson clonality was calculated as the square root of Simpson's diversity index across productive rearrangements. Sourced from immuneACCESS, this table was stored by TCRdb with only in-frame sequences that have V and J called. A share of the clones is absent; for the studies checked, an unresolved V gene accounts for under half, and the remainder has no known explanation. The V and J calls and clone size are taken from that table; D and trimming were inferred from the DNA. The sample contains 150,000 to 200,000 clones, about 87% of them found a single time. The biggest ten clones account for 0.7% to 0.9% of the sample.

Per the germline V gene, SGHTA is the CDR1 and FQGNSA is the CDR2. The CDR3 runs 15 amino acids, cysteine and phenylalanine included. Only CDR3 DNA remains: 45 bases, in frame from the first base. V is trimmed back by 0 bases and J by 7 bases, and the junction contains 6 bases that no gene match accounts for. These data belong to a study of blood T cell repertoires in COVID-19 (TCRdb year 2020). About the investigation overall: The collaborator samples originated in the United States, Italy and Spain and spanned the acute and convalescent phases of COVID-19. A de-identified subject ID, COVID-19 status, age in years and sex were almost always included in the sample metadata. Where available, HLA class I and class II types were taken from metadata supplied by the sample provider and were not determined by assay-based typing. The prospective study material was composed of cDNA or gDNA derived from T cells, B-cell-depleted T cells, or PBMCs. Subjects who had been exposed to COVID-19, were actively infected with it, or had recovered from it provided the deeply sampled blood TCRbeta repertoires that made up the dataset. A freely available public database, intended as a resource for researchers studying the immune response to SARS-CoV-2, is where the repertoires were released. The samples were drawn from two sources: the first 160 participants of the ongoing ImmuneRACE study, and 950 to 1,500 subjects contributed by 6 global collaborators.

Another Seattle source contributed samples from volunteer blood donors who had recovered from COVID-19. Collaborating institutions collected whole blood in K2EDTA tubes following their own protocols. For TCRbeta analysis, collaborator samples were shipped as frozen whole blood, as isolated PBMCs, or as DNA extracted from either sample type. Broad study findings and their caveats: The amount of clinical and demographic metadata varied by source and participant and was provided uncurated.

Recombination joined TRBV7-2 with TRBJ1-2; TRBD1 aligns with 9 central bases. The sample was peripheral blood. This clonotype was obtained from a young woman who had recovered from COVID-19. The nucleotides read TGTGCCAGCAGCTTAGCAATAACAGGGGGCGCTGGCTACACCTTC. It translates to CASSLAITGGAGYTF.